This T cell receptor (beta chain) is drawn from a study of monozygotic twins with inflammatory bowel disease. The germline V gene has CDR1 SGHRS and CDR2 YFSETQ. The CDR3 loop spans 19 amino acids. Points from the study as a whole: Limited statistical power may explain no repertoire similarity difference between concordant and discordant twins.

Samples each yielded cDNA through eight separate reactions. The template switching step added UMIs that contained a 6-nucleotide sample barcode. TCRdb reprocessed the 5' RACE reads; each CDR3 protein has one entry and no DNA is given. This table lists about 380,000 distinct CDR3 sequences. A remark on this clonotype: Its target is unknown.

This clonotype was obtained from a human donor with ulcerative colitis or Crohn's disease, or a healthy co-twin of an affected twin (not recorded which). Sequenced material: blood. The rearrangement joins TRBV5-1 to TRBJ1-1; TCRdb designates TRBD1, a call that cannot be tested without DNA. CDR3 protein: CASSSHDRVGIRSNTEAFF.